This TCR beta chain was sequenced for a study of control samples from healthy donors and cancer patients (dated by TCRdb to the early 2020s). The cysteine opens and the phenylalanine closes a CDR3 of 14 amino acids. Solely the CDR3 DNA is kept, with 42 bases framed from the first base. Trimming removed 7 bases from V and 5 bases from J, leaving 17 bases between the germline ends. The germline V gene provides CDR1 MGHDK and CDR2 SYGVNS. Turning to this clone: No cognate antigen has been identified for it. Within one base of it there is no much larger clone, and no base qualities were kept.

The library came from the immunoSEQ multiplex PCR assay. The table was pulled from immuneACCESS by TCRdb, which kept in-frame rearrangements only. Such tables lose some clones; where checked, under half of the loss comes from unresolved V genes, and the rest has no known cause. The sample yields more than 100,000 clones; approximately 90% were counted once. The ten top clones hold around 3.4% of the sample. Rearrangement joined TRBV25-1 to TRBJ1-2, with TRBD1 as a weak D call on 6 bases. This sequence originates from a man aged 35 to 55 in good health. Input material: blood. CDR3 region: CASTQKGGGYGYTF. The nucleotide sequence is TGTGCCAGCACCCAAAAAGGGGGGGGATATGGCTACACCTTC.